Below are 25 T cell receptor beta chains sequenced from a single sample in a study of blood T cell repertoires in COVID-19. TCRdb's copy holds only in-frame clones and misses some; the assay was immunoSEQ multiplex PCR. The table records roughly 160,000 clones, just over 85% of them present only once. The source material was peripheral blood. Receptors originate from a middle-aged man with active or convalescent COVID-19.

Regarding this clone: One end of the junction fails to match germline, which may point to a read error. This CDR3 reads CASSGDSSIIKYF. The CDR3 DNA reads TGTGCTAGCAGCGGGGACAGCTCCATAATTAAGTACTTC. This sequence joins TRBV7-7 and TRBJ2-5; either TRBD1 or TRBD2 may supply D (7 bases each). This CDR3 contains 13 residues. Looked up from germline, CDR1 is SSHAT and CDR2 is FNYEAQ (reference sequence). The full variable domain, rest sourced from reference TRBV7-7 and TRBJ2-5, is GAGVSQSPRYKVTKRGQDVTLRCDPISSHATLYWYQQALGQGPEFLTYFNYEAQPDKSGLPSDRFSAERPEGSISTLTIQRTEQRDSAMYRCASSGDSSIIKYFGPGTRLLVL.

The table lists this clone with a few counts. The V and J genes are TRBV7-8 and TRBJ2-7; TRBD1 aligns across 8 bases. CDR3 length: 16 amino acids. V trimming: 0 bases; J trimming: 4 bases; junction bases outside the gene matches: 8. Per germline, CDR1 SGHVS and CDR2 FQNEAQ. The CDR3 loop reads CASSLAAGQGGYEQYF. The CDR3 bases are TGTGCCAGCAGCTTAGCTGCCGGACAGGGAGGTTACGAGCAGTACTTC.

CDR3 in amino acids: CASSSSGGSTGELFF. DNA for the CDR3: TGTGCCAGCAGCTCTAGCGGGGGGAGCACCGGGGAGCTGTTTTTT. The V gene is TRBV11-2, the J gene TRBJ2-2; 11 bases align to TRBD2. Looked up from germline, CDR1 is SGHAT and CDR2 is FQNNGV. J was trimmed by 4 bases and V by 4 bases; bases with no gene match: 2. This CDR3 contains 15 residues.

This chain connects TRBV27 to TRBJ2-7; 10 bases line up with TRBD1. Trimming at V came to 5 bases and at J to 0 bases, leaving 4 bases not matched to a gene. Germline V gene lookup returns CDR1 MNHEY and CDR2 SMNVEV (reference sequence). The CDR3 has 15 amino acids. CDR3: CASSRQGASSYEQYF. In DNA, the CDR3 is TGTGCCAGCAGTCGACAGGGGGCCTCCTCCTACGAGCAGTACTTC.

For the CDR3, the DNA is TGTGCCGGCGACAGGGGGCGAGGAACCGGGGAGCTGTTTTTT. This encodes CAGDRGRGTGELFF. The chain joins TRBV5-8 to TRBJ2-2; 10 bases are shared with TRBD1. The germline CDR1 and CDR2 sequences are SGHTS and YDEGEE. J was trimmed by 5 bases and V by 10 bases; bases with no gene match: 8. The CDR3 consists of 14 residues.

The chain is built from TRBV4-2 and TRBJ2-1; the D gene is possibly TRBD2 (7 bases). V was pared by 0 bases and J by 0 bases, with 12 bases between. The CDR3 extends over 17 amino acids. The germline V gene has CDR1 LGHNA and CDR2 YNFKEQ. The DNA of the CDR3 is TGTGCCAGCAGCCAAGATTTAGGGGGGGCCTCCTACAATGAGCAGTTCTTC. Translation: CASSQDLGGASYNEQFF.

The genes are TRBV7-8 and TRBJ1-2; TRBD1 might be the D (5 bases). Trimming pared 2 bases from V and 5 bases from J, leaving 18 bases between. The CDR3 is 16 amino acids. Germline V gene lookup returns CDR1 SGHVS and CDR2 FQNEAQ. The CDR3 sequence is CASSLRDREVLYGYTF. CDR3 nucleotide sequence: TGTGCCAGCAGCTTAAGGGACCGGGAGGTTCTATATGGCTACACCTTC.

This clone was recorded once. CDR3 nucleotide sequence: TGCGCCAGCAGCCAAGTAGACGGACTAGCACTCGGTGAGCAGTTCTTC. Its protein is CASSQVDGLALGEQFF. V and J are TRBV4-3 and TRBJ2-1; 8 nucleotides line up with TRBD2. The germline CDR1 and CDR2 sequences are LGHNA and YSLEER. The CDR3 is 16 residues long. Trimming cost V 1 base and J 9 bases; bases outside gene matches: 11.

This clone was detected a few times. The rearrangement links TRBV19 to TRBJ1-5, with 11 positions matching TRBD1. Germline CDR1 reads LNHDA; CDR2 reads SQIVND (reference sequence). Trimming took 1 base from V and 0 from J; bases not matched to a gene: 8. This CDR3 region has 19 residues. The CDR3 here is CASSIAGTGGFSSNQPQHF. In DNA, the CDR3 is TGTGCCAGTAGTATAGCCGGGACAGGGGGTTTTTCTAGCAATCAGCCCCAGCATTTT.

This clone was observed once. This chain links TRBV7-8 with TRBJ1-4; D remains ambiguous. V was cut by 5 bases and J by 0 bases, with 19 bases left in between. CDR3 length equals 18 residues. Germline V gene data show CDR1 as SGHVS and CDR2 as FQNEAQ. For the CDR3, the DNA is TGTGCCAGCAGCCGGTCGGTAGCGACAATAGCAACTAATGAAAAACTGTTTTTT. This encodes CASSRSVATIATNEKLFF.

The genes are TRBV7-2 and TRBJ2-3, with D possibly TRBD1 on 6 matching bases. With 4 bases removed from V and 6 bases from J, the gap between germline ends came to 20 bases. Germline loops: CDR1 SGHTA, CDR2 FQGNSA. This CDR3 has 16 amino acids. The CDR3: CASSSRQVSYGDTQYF. CDR3 nucleotide sequence: TGTGCCAGCAGCTCCCGACAGGTCTCCTATGGGGATACGCAGTATTTT.

The rearrangement uses TRBV11-3 and TRBJ1-6, with 7 bases matching TRBD1. Germline CDR1 SGHNT, CDR2 YENEEA. The trim removed 5 bases at V and 9 bases at J, leaving 7 bases unmatched. This CDR3 contains 14 residues. Here the CDR3 reads CASSPGQRGSPLHF. CDR3 in DNA: TGTGCCAGCAGCCCGGGACAGAGGGGTTCACCCCTCCACTTT.

The chain joins TRBV19 to TRBJ2-1, with unresolved D. The CDR3 has 13 residues. With 4 bases removed from V and 4 bases from J, the gap between germline ends came to 8 bases. CDR1 LNHDA and CDR2 SQIVND come from the germline V gene (reference sequence). In DNA form, the CDR3 reads TGTGCCAGTAGTAATCCCACATACAATGAGCAGTTCTTC. Protein product: CASSNPTYNEQFF.

This rearrangement joins TRBV19 to TRBJ2-3; 10 nucleotides line up with TRBD1. The germline V gene encodes CDR1 LNHDA and CDR2 SQIVND (reference sequence). Trimming removed 6 bases from V and 5 bases from J; junction bases left unmatched: 8. The CDR3 extends over 15 amino acids. DNA of the CDR3: TGTGCCAGTAGCTTCGGACAGGGGGGTGTAGATACGCAGTATTTT. Its translation is CASSFGQGGVDTQYF.

The chain joins TRBV24-1 to TRBJ2-3; 11 bases match TRBD2. The V and J ends lost 4 bases and 4 bases, in that order; junction bases with no gene match: 9. Germline lookup yields CDR1 KGHDR and CDR2 SFDVKD. The CDR3 has 17 amino acids. The CDR3 sequence: CATSEGTSGSLADTQYF. Written as DNA, the CDR3 is TGTGCCACCAGTGAGGGCACTAGCGGGAGTCTTGCAGATACGCAGTATTTT.

The rearrangement joins TRBV29-1 to TRBJ2-2, with 7 positions matching TRBD1. Germline values: CDR1 SQVTM, CDR2 ANQGSEA. The CDR3 sequence is 14 residues long. V lost 4 bases to trimming and J lost 5 bases; unmatched junction nucleotides: 7. The CDR3 DNA reads as TGCAGCGTTGTATCAGGGGGTCGTACCGGGGAGCTGTTTTTT. Translation gives CSVVSGGRTGELFF.

The gene calls are TRBV27 and TRBJ1-4; D call uncertain. This CDR3 is built from 13 residues. The germline V gene encodes CDR1 MNHEY and CDR2 SMNVEV (reference sequence). V dropped 5 bases and J dropped 6 bases, with 10 bases sitting between them. CDR3 amino acids: CASSPYRDEKLFF. The CDR3 DNA follows: TGTGCCAGCAGTCCATACCGCGATGAAAAACTGTTTTTT.

This chain links TRBV7-2 with TRBJ2-7; no definite D call. Trimming stripped 7 bases from V and 1 base from J, with 17 bases between. Germline V gene sequence: CDR1 SGHTA, CDR2 FQGNSA. CDR3 length: 15 amino acids. For the CDR3, the DNA is TGTGCCAGCACCGAATACTTGGGCTCATCCTACGAGCAGTACTTC. Protein product: CASTEYLGSSYEQYF.

This clone was observed a handful of times. This chain joins TRBV10-3 and TRBJ2-1, with D uncertain. Per the germline V gene, CDR1 is ENHRY and CDR2 is SYGVKD. Trimming cost V 0 bases and J 15 bases, with 21 bases left between them. The length of the CDR3 is 15 residues. The CDR3 sequence is CAISESVAPQVWSFF. In nucleotides, the CDR3 is TGTGCCATCAGTGAGTCGGTAGCTCCCCAAGTTTGGTCGTTCTTC.

The gene calls are TRBV6-1 and TRBJ2-1; D perhaps matches TRBD1 (5 bases). Trimming stripped 1 base from V and 6 bases from J, with 16 bases between. Germline V gene data show CDR1 as MNHNS and CDR2 as SASEGT. The CDR3 length is 16 residues. In nucleotides, the CDR3 is TGTGCCAGCAGTGAAGGGCCCGGACATCCTAGCAATGAGCAGTTCTTC. The encoded protein is CASSEGPGHPSNEQFF.

The chain couples TRBV7-3 to TRBJ2-3, with unresolved D. CDR3 length: 13 amino acids. Trimming took 5 bases from V and 4 from J, leaving 10 bases between them. Germline CDR1 reads SGHTA; CDR2 reads FQGTGA. CDR3 amino acids: CASSPSSSDTQYF. Here the CDR3 DNA reads TGTGCCAGCAGCCCAAGTAGCTCAGATACGCAGTATTTT.

The chain joins TRBV20-1 to TRBJ1-2; D is possibly TRBD1 (6 bases). The germline CDR1 and CDR2 sequences are DFQATT and SNEGSKA (reference sequence). The V and J ends lost 3 bases and 6 bases respectively, with 32 bases between them. The CDR3 spans 19 residues. The CDR3, as DNA: TGCAGTGCTAGTGACAGGTCAAAACCCGACCCCAACCGGCGGGATGGCTACACCTTC. Translating gives CSASDRSKPDPNRRDGYTF.

The chain couples TRBV10-2 to TRBJ2-3, with a possible D match to TRBD2 (6 bases). The ends were cut back, 7 bases at V and 3 bases at J, with 17 bases in the middle. Germline V gives CDR1 WSHSY, CDR2 SAAADI. CDR3 length equals 15 residues. CDR3 loop: CASIPGSQVTDTQYF. The CDR3 DNA is TGCGCCAGCATCCCCGGGAGCCAGGTGACAGATACGCAGTATTTT.

V gene TRBV24-1 combines with J gene TRBJ1-3; D is possibly TRBD1 (5 bases). Trimming took 1 base from V and 0 from J, leaving 12 bases between them. The CDR3 covers 17 residues. Germline V gene lookup returns CDR1 KGHDR and CDR2 SFDVKD. This chain's CDR3 is CATSDLTGFSSGNTIYF. For the CDR3, the DNA is TGTGCCACCAGTGATTTAACAGGCTTCAGCTCTGGAAACACCATATATTTT.

The genes are TRBV19 and TRBJ2-3, with a possible D match to TRBD2 (5 bases). This CDR3 comprises 14 residues. The germline gives CDR1 LNHDA, CDR2 SQIVND (reference sequence). The ends were cut back, 7 bases at V and 0 bases at J, with 11 bases in the middle. The chain's CDR3 is CASKLAYSTDTQYF. For the CDR3, the DNA is TGTGCCAGTAAGCTAGCCTATAGCACAGATACGCAGTATTTT. The whole variable domain, filled in from reference TRBV19 and TRBJ2-3, reads DGGITQSPKYLFRKEGQNVTLSCEQNLNHDAMYWYRQDPGQGLRLIYYSQIVNDFQKGDIAEGYSVSREKKESFPLTVTSAQKNPTAFYLCASKLAYSTDTQYFGPGTRLTVL.